This TCR beta chain was observed in a study of T cell repertoires in cytomegalovirus infection. CDR1 and CDR2 from the germline V gene are SGHTA and FQGTGA. The CDR3 runs 15 residues. Trimming took 2 bases from V and 4 from J, leaving 11 bases between them. This clonotype was seen at least ten times. Each CDR3 protein gets one entry after TCRdb re-called the reads with MiXCR. Of about 180,000 distinct CDR3 sequences listed, approximately 14% are singletons. The V and J genes are TRBV7-3 and TRBJ2-2, with TRBD1 as a possible D gene (6 bases). The specimen sequenced was PBMCs. This sequence originates from a human donor in good health (CMV status not recorded). Some clones in this sample may be carry-over from other donors' samples. CDR3 residues: CASSLGGVGTGELFF. The CDR3 nucleotides are TGTGCCAGCAGCTTAGGGGGCGTGGGCACCGGGGAGCTGTTTTTT. Full variable domain (missing parts from reference TRBV7-3 and TRBJ2-2): GAGVSQTPSNKVTEKGKYVELRCDPISGHTALYWYRQSLGQGPEFLIYFQGTGAADDSGLPNDRFFAVRPEGSVSTLKIQRTERGDSAVYLCASSLGGVGTGELFFGEGSRLTVL.